Only a few counts were recorded for the clone carrying this TCR beta chain. Its antigen is not identified. The source of the sample is a study of T cells after yellow fever vaccination. The V gene's germline CDR1 is MNHNY and CDR2 SVGAGI (reference sequence). V shed 7 bases and J 4 bases; nucleotides not matched to a gene: 2. This CDR3 contains 13 residues. Study results and caveats: Clones that expanded after primary vaccination mostly reappeared after the booster (roughly 97% CD4, approximately 89% CD8). Although most clonotypes did not, a small share appeared in both CD4 and CD8 compartments. Highly abundant clonotypes carried over from the bulk population could end up in FACS-sorted repertoires as contaminants.

TCR cDNA was made by 5'RACE template switching, adding a universal primer site and UMIs. TCRdb recomputed calls from the 5' RACE reads with MiXCR, one row per CDR3 protein. The sample records fewer than 100,000 distinct CDR3 sequences, 4.5% to 6% being singletons. The chain combines TRBV6-6 with TRBJ1-1, with TRBD1 matching over 11 bases. This specimen was CD8+ T cells sorted from PBMCs, taken 10 days after the yellow fever booster vaccination. The receptor's source is a man between 18 and 29 years old who received the YFV17D yellow fever vaccine. CDR3 sequence reads: CASTGTGGTEAFF. In nucleotides, the CDR3 is TGTGCCAGCACCGGGACAGGGGGCACTGAAGCTTTCTTT.